This TCR beta chain was sequenced in a study of PD-1 blockade in classical Hodgkin lymphoma. The germline V gene encodes CDR1 MNHNY and CDR2 SVGAGI (reference sequence). V shed 2 bases and J 8 bases; nucleotides not matched to a gene: 6. This CDR3 comprises 15 residues. Libraries were prepared by immunoSEQ multiplex PCR; TCRdb keeps only in-frame clonotypes and omits some of them. This table holds approximately 11,000 clones, 70% to 85% found once. With no exception, relapse followed autologous stem cell transplantation in all patients, and brentuximab vedotin exposure varied. The sequenced sample was peripheral blood mononuclear cells (PBMCs), obtained at baseline. V gene TRBV6-6 combines with J gene TRBJ2-1, with TRBD1 identical over 10 bases. This TCR was sampled from a human donor with classical Hodgkin lymphoma. CDR3 coding DNA: TGTGCCAGCAGTTACCGACAGGGGGCCGCGGATGAGCAGTTCTTC. Translated, it gives CASSYRQGAADEQFF.